One and the same sample provided the 23 T cell receptor beta chains below, sequenced in a study of tumor-infiltrating lymphocytes in primary liver carcinoma. Out of unsorted whole blood came the blood RNA, and germline DNA was extracted as well. TCR beta cDNA came from about 0.45 ug total RNA, primed with a constant-region primer. Employing slightly modified ARM-PCR, three nested multiplex PCR rounds were run, and these gave rise to the TCR beta libraries. A C-beta reverse primer and TRBV1-TRBV30 forward primers served in each of the first two PCR rounds, at about 10 cycles apiece. TCRdb called the multiplex PCR reads again in MiXCR, with one record for every CDR3 protein. The sample includes 320,000 or so distinct CDR3 sequences, 55% to 65% of them seen just once. Sequencing was done on a sample of peripheral blood. These receptor sequences come from a man in his forties with primary liver carcinoma and hepatitis B virus infection.

Remarks on this clonotype: This may stem from a read error, because a much larger clone lies one nucleotide away. V gene TRBV12-3 or TRBV12-4 combines with J gene TRBJ2-3; D gene unclear. The CDR3 length is 15 residues. The V and J ends lost 5 bases and 3 bases respectively, with 15 bases between them. The DNA of the CDR3 is TGTGCCAGCAGTCCGCCCAGACTGAGAACAGATACGCAGTATTTT. Translation: CASSPPRLRTDTQYF.

A few counts support this clonotype. It may be a read error: a sequence one base away is much more abundant. This rearrangement joins TRBV6-1 to TRBJ2-5; D is tentatively TRBD1 or TRBD2 (5 bases each). Germline V gene sequence: CDR1 MNHNS, CDR2 SASEGT. CDR3 length equals 15 residues. The CDR3 nucleotides read TGTGCCAGCAGACGGGACCCCTGGGTATCAGAGATCCAGTACTTC. It translates to CASRRDPWVSEIQYF.

About this clonotype itself: At one end, the junction sequence differs from germline, possibly due to a read error. J is TRBJ2-3 and V is TRBV11-2; 13 bases fit TRBD2. This CDR3 region has 17 residues. Germline CDR1 reads SGHAT; CDR2 reads FQNNGV. CDR3 loop: CVSSEFSGLAGFNEQFF. The CDR3 coding sequence is TGTGTCAGCAGCGAGTTTTCGGGACTAGCGGGGTTTAATGAGCAGTTCTTT.

This clonotype appeared a few times. V and J are TRBV5-1 and TRBJ2-7; D possibly matches TRBD1 or TRBD2 (6 bases each). The ends were cut back, 5 bases at V and 2 bases at J, with 14 bases in the middle. This CDR3 comprises 14 residues. Germline V gene sequence: CDR1 SGHRS, CDR2 YFSETQ. This CDR3 reads CASRRGDTTYEQYF. Written as DNA, the CDR3 is TGCGCCAGCAGAAGGGGGGACACAACCTACGAGCAGTACTTC.

CDR3: CASTLYPPLVNEQFF. The CDR3 nucleotides are TGTGCCAGCACCCTTTATCCCCCTTTAGTCAATGAGCAGTTCTTC. The chain carries TRBV12-3 or TRBV12-4 and TRBJ2-1; D gene ambiguous. CDR3 size: 15 residues. Trimming removed 7 bases at V and 6 bases at J, with 19 bases between.

Comment on this clonotype: A much larger clone differs by one base, so this may be a read error. The chain couples TRBV6-5 to TRBJ2-1; the D gene could be TRBD1 or TRBD2 (5 bases each). CDR1 is MNHEY, CDR2 SVGAGI, per germline. CDR3 size: 14 residues. CDR3 residues: CASRGNGDHNDQFF. The CDR3 bases are TGTGCCAGCAGAGGGAATGGGGACCACAATGATCAGTTCTTC.

This clonotype was recorded only once. One end of the junction varies from germline; a read error may be responsible. The genes are TRBV11-2 and TRBJ2-7; tentatively, D is TRBD2 (5 bases). Germline lookup yields CDR1 SGHAT and CDR2 FQNNGV. The CDR3 consists of 16 residues. The CDR3 nucleotides read TGTGCCAGCAGCTTAGCGGGAATGCTCTCATCCTACAAGCAGTACTTC. This codes for CASSLAGMLSSYKQYF.

This sequence joins TRBV11-1 and TRBJ2-3; D is undetermined. The CDR3 contains 15 residues. Deletions cut 1 base from V and 2 bases from J, with 10 bases between. Germline lookup yields CDR1 SGHAT and CDR2 FQDESV (reference sequence). DNA of the CDR3: TGTGCCAGCAGCTTAGGAGCAGTGCCCACAGATACGCAGTATTTT. Translating it yields CASSLGAVPTDTQYF.

A remark on this clonotype: A read error may produce the germline difference seen at one junction end. V is TRBV11-2 and J is TRBJ2-2, with no clear D. Germline V gives CDR1 SGHAT, CDR2 FQNNGV. CDR3 length: 17 residues. The CDR3 sequence is CASRKGDWTANTRELFF. The CDR3 region has the DNA TGTGCCAGCAGAAAAGGAGATTGGACGGCGAACACCCGGGAGCTGTTTTTT.

Concerning this clonotype: An end of the junction differs from the germline gene, which may be a read error. The gene calls are TRBV11-1 and TRBJ2-5, with a possible D match to TRBD2 (6 bases). CDR3 length: 13 amino acids. Germline V gene data show CDR1 as SGHAT and CDR2 as FQDESV (reference sequence). DNA of the CDR3: TGTGCCAACAGCTTAGCCGGGAGCGAGACCCAGTACTTC. It codes for CANSLAGSETQYF.

A note on this clonotype: An end of the junction does not agree with germline; a read error may underlie this. The V and J genes are TRBV6-2 or TRBV6-3 and TRBJ2-2, with D possibly being TRBD2 (6 bases). Per germline, CDR1 MNHEY and CDR2 SVGEGT. This CDR3 contains 14 residues. CDR3 sequence: CASSCGGNTWELFF. CDR3 nucleotides: TGTGCCAGCAGTTGCGGCGGGAACACCTGGGAGCTGTTTTTT.

About this clonotype itself: Sequence at one end of the junction differs from germline and may be a read error. CDR3 in amino acids: CVSSPPRFDYEQYF. The CDR3 coding sequence is TGTGTCAGCAGTCCCCCAAGGTTTGACTACGAGCAGTACTTC. The V gene is TRBV28, the J gene TRBJ2-7; D unresolved. CDR1 MDHEN and CDR2 SYDVKM come from the germline V gene. The CDR3 loop spans 14 amino acids.

The chain combines TRBV6-1 with TRBJ1-3, with D tentatively TRBD1 (5 bases). The CDR3 is made up of 16 amino acids. Trimming removed 4 bases at V and 4 bases at J, with 17 bases between. From germline, CDR1 is MNHNS and CDR2 SASEGT. This chain's CDR3 is CASSVSTGTAGNTIYF. CDR3 nucleotides: TGTGCCAGCAGTGTTTCAACCGGGACTGCAGGAAACACCATATATTTT.

Worth noting for this clonotype: This may come from a read error, since a much larger clone is one base off. This chain links TRBV6-6 with TRBJ2-7, with D unclear. Germline values: CDR1 MNHNY, CDR2 SVGAGI (reference sequence). The CDR3 is 13 residues long. Trimming removed 7 bases at V and 0 bases at J, with 10 bases between. The CDR3: CASNSESSYEQYF. CDR3 DNA: TGTGCCAGCAACTCCGAGAGCTCCTACGAGCAGTACTTC.

The rearrangement joins TRBV5-1 to TRBJ2-5, with TRBD1 as a possible D gene (5 bases). The CDR3 runs 15 residues. Trimming took off 0 bases at V and 1 base at J, with 10 bases between the two ends. The germline V gene encodes CDR1 SGHRS and CDR2 YFSETQ. The CDR3 reads CASSLEVGLQETQYF. Here the CDR3 DNA reads TGCGCCAGCAGCTTGGAAGTGGGGCTCCAAGAGACCCAGTACTTC.

About this clonotype itself: It is likely a read error, because the conserved phenylalanine at the end of the CDR3 is missing. The chain joins TRBV29-1 to TRBJ2-3; D is unresolved. The CDR3 is 15 residues long. Germline CDR1 is SQVTM and CDR2 is ANQGSEA. The CDR3 loop reads CSVEMADRSTDAQYL. The CDR3 nucleotides read TGCAGCGTTGAAATGGCGGACCGTAGCACAGATGCGCAGTATCTT.

This clonotype occurred a few times. The chain carries TRBV5-4 and TRBJ1-1; 8 bases map to TRBD1. The CDR3 is 13 residues long. The J segment lost 4 bases and the V segment lost 7 bases, leaving 6 bases of the junction unmatched. Germline CDR1 SGHNT, CDR2 YYREEE (reference sequence). CDR3 coding DNA: TGTGCCAGCGGCCCCACAGGGGGCACTGAAGCTTTCTTT. The encoded protein is CASGPTGGTEAFF.

As regards this clonotype: This may stem from a read error, because a much larger clone lies one nucleotide away. The V and J genes are TRBV7-8 and TRBJ2-7; D unclear. Germline V gene data show CDR1 as SGHVS and CDR2 as FQNEAQ. The CDR3 totals 14 residues. V lost 4 bases, J lost 0 bases, and 10 bases lay in between. The CDR3 DNA reads TGTGCCAGCAGCTCGCCAGTCAACTCCTACGAGCAGTACTTC. This codes for CASSSPVNSYEQYF.

The table lists this clonotype with a few counts. A much larger clone differs from this one at a single base, so this may be a read error. The chain has TRBV6-1 and TRBJ2-5; D is ambiguous. Germline V gene data show CDR1 as MNHNS and CDR2 as SASEGT. CDR3 size: 14 residues. The CDR3 loop is CVSIGLPHQETQYF. The CDR3 region has the DNA TGTGTCAGCATCGGGCTGCCGCACCAAGAGACCCAGTACTTC.

Regarding this clonotype: This may be a read error: a much more frequent sequence differs by one nucleotide. The chain joins TRBV5-4 to TRBJ2-5; D not resolved. CDR3 length: 14 residues. V gave up 0 bases and J gave up 2 bases, with 8 bases separating them. The V gene's germline CDR1 is SGHNT and CDR2 YYREEE (reference sequence). The DNA of the CDR3 is TGTGCCAGCAGCTTGGTGGCGGTTCAAGAGACCCAGTACTTC. It codes for CASSLVAVQETQYF.

This clonotype was seen repeatedly, ten times or more. V gene TRBV29-1 combines with J gene TRBJ2-5; TRBD1 is a possible D gene (5 bases). CDR1 SQVTM and CDR2 ANQGSEA come from the germline V gene. The CDR3 has 13 residues. V lost 2 bases to trimming and J lost 1 base, with 8 bases between them. DNA of the CDR3: TGCAGCGTTGAAAAGGGGTTCCAAGAGACCCAGTACTTC. Encoded protein: CSVEKGFQETQYF.

With respect to this clonotype: One base away lies a much larger clone, so this may be a sequencing read error. The CDR3 coding sequence is TGTGCCAGCAGCTTTAGACAAGCGGGAGGCCCCGATACGCAGTATTTT. The encoded protein is CASSFRQAGGPDTQYF. V is TRBV7-8 and J is TRBJ2-3, with 9 bases lining up with TRBD2. V shed 3 bases and J 6 bases; nucleotides not matched to a gene: 10. The CDR3 covers 16 residues. Germline CDR1 SGHVS, CDR2 FQNEAQ.

This clonotype was seen at least ten times. CDR3 sequence: CASSEAAPGRWEQYF. For the CDR3, the DNA is TGTGCCAGCAGTGAAGCCGCCCCGGGCCGCTGGGAGCAGTACTTC. V gene TRBV6-1 combines with J gene TRBJ2-7; D unclear. The CDR3 runs to 15 residues. Per the germline V gene, CDR1 is MNHNS and CDR2 is SASEGT. V gave up 0 bases and J gave up 7 bases, with 16 bases separating them.